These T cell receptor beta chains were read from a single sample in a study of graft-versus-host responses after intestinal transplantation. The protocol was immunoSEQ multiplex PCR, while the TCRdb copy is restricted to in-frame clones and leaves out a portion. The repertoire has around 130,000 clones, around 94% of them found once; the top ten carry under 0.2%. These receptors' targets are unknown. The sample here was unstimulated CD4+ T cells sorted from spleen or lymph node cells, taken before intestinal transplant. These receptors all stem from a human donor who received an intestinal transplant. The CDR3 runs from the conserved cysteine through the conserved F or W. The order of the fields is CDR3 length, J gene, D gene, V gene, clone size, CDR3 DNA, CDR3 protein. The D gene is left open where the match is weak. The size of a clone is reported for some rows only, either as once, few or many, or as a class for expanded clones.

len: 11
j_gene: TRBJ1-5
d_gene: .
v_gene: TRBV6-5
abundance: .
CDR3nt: TGTGCCAGCAGTGAAAGTCAGCCCCAGCATTTT
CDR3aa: CASSESQPQHF

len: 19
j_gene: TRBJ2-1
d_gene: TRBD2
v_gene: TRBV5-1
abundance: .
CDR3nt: TGCGCCAGCAGCCTACTTTGGACTAGCGTACCTCTCGCGTCCAATGAGCAGTTCTTC
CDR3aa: CASSLLWTSVPLASNEQFF

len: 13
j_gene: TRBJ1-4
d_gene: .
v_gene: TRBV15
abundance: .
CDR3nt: TGTGCCACCAGCAGAGTGGAGGGCACGAGACTGTTTTTT
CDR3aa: CATSRVEGTRLFF

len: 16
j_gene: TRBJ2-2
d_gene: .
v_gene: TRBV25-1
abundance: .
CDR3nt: TGTGCCAGCAGTACCTACGCGGGGGCCAGGGGCGGGGAGCTGTTTTTT
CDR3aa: CASSTYAGARGGELFF

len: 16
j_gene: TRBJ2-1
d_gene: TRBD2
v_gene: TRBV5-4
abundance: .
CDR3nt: TGTGCCAGCAGCCGAGTTAGGACTAGCGGGGAGAATGAGCAGTTCTTC
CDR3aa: CASSRVRTSGENEQFF

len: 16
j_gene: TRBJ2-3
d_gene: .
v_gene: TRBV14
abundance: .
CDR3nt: TGTGCCAGCAGCCAAGTGTTCGGCTGGGCCACAGATACGCAGTATTTT
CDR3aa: CASSQVFGWATDTQYF

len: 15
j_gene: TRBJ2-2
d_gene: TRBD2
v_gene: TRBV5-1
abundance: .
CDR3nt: TGCGCCAGCAGTTCCGGGGGGGTCTCGAGCGGGGAGCTGTTTTTT
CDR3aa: CASSSGGVSSGELFF

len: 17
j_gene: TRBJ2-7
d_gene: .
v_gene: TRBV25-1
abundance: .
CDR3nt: TGTGCCAGCAGTCCCCCCCAGGGGGGGAGCGGGGGCTACGAGCAGTACTTC
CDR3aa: CASSPPQGGSGGYEQYF

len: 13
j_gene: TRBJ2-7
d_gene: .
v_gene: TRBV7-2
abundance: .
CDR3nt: TGTGCCAGCAGCTTAGGGGGGGTTCCCGAGCAGTACTTC
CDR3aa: CASSLGGVPEQYF

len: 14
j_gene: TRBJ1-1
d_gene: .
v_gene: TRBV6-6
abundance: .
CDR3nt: TGTGCCAGCATTCAACCAGGGTGGAACACTGAAGCTTTCTTT
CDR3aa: CASIQPGWNTEAFF

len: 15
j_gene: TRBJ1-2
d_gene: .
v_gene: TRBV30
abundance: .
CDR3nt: TGTGCCTGGAAGTTTCGACCCGAACCTAACTATGGCTACACCTTC
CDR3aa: CAWKFRPEPNYGYTF

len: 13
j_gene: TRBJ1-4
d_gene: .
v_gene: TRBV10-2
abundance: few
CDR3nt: TGCGCCAGCAGTGAGCCCCCTAATGAAAAACTGTTTTTT
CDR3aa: CASSEPPNEKLFF

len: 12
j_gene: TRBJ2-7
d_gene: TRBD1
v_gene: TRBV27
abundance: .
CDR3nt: TGTGCCAGCGAAGGGACAGACAACGAGCAGTACTTC
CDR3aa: CASEGTDNEQYF

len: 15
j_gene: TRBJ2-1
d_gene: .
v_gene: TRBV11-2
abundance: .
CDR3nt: TGTGCCAGCAGCTCGGCCCGACTAGGGGGCGATGAGCAGTTCTTC
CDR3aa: CASSSARLGGDEQFF

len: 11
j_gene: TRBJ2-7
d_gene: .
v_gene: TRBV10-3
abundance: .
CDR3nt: TGTGCCATCAGTGAAGTAGACGAGCAGTACTTC
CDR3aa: CAISEVDEQYF

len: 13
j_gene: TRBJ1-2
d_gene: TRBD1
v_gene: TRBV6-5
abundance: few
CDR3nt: TGTGCCAGCAGTCCAGGGGGAAACTATGGCTACACCTTC
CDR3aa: CASSPGGNYGYTF

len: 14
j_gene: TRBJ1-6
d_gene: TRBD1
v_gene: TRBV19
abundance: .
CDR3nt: TGTGCCACAAGACAGGGAACCTATAATTCACCCCTCCACTTT
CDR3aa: CATRQGTYNSPLHF

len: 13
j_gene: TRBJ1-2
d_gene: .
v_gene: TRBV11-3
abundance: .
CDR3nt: TGTGCCAGCAGCCCCAGACAGGAGGATGGCTACACCTTC
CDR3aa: CASSPRQEDGYTF

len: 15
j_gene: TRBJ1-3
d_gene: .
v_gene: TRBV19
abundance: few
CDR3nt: TGTGCCAGTAGTCCTTTAGCCGGGATCTTAAACACCATATATTTT
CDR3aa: CASSPLAGILNTIYF